These 25 T cell receptor beta chains originate from one sample sequenced in a study of T-cell memory formation after mild COVID-19. TCRdb re-called the 5' RACE reads through MiXCR, storing one row per CDR3 protein. The sample lists 140,000 or so distinct CDR3 sequences, more than 13% occurring once. The sequenced material came from PBMCs or a T cell subset sorted from them (not recorded which). The receptors come from an adult woman who had mild COVID-19 (a few samples of this study predate the infection). Cell type and time point are not known.

This clonotype came up a few times. The chain couples TRBV11-2 to TRBJ2-1; the D gene could be TRBD1 or TRBD2 (5 bases each). With 5 bases removed from V and 2 bases from J, the gap between germline ends came to 19 bases. This CDR3 is 17 amino acids long. Germline CDR1 and CDR2: SGHAT and FQNNGV. CDR3 DNA: TGTGCCAGCAGCAAACGTCCCGGGACGGAGACCTACAATGAGCAGTTCTTC. The encoded protein is CASSKRPGTETYNEQFF.

This clonotype was detected many times. The chain carries TRBV27 and TRBJ2-7, with 7 positions matching TRBD2. The CDR3 totals 14 residues. V was pared by 2 bases and J by 4 bases, with 5 bases of the junction left unmatched. The V gene's germline CDR1 is MNHEY and CDR2 SMNVEV (reference sequence). Here the CDR3 reads CASSLASGLYEQYF. DNA of the CDR3: TGTGCCAGCAGTTTAGCTAGCGGCCTTTACGAGCAGTACTTC.

This clonotype was counted only a few times. The J gene is TRBJ2-3, the V gene TRBV10-3, with 7 bases that match TRBD1. Germline CDR1 and CDR2: ENHRY and SYGVKD. J gave up 2 bases and V 8 bases, and 4 bases lay outside the gene matches. The CDR3 spans 13 residues. CDR3 in DNA: TGTGCCATCGGGACAGAACCCACAGATACGCAGTATTTT. Protein product: CAIGTEPTDTQYF.

This clonotype was seen a handful of times. The V and J genes are TRBV6-2 or TRBV6-3 and TRBJ2-2, with 15 bases aligning to TRBD2. The V segment lost 4 bases and the J segment 2 bases; nucleotides outside the gene matches: 8. This CDR3 comprises 19 residues. CDR1 and CDR2 (germline): MNHEY, SVGEGT. CDR3 coding DNA: TGTGCCAGCAGTTCTTGGACTAGCGGGAGGGGAACTAACACCGGGGAGCTGTTTTTT. It is translated as CASSSWTSGRGTNTGELFF.

This clonotype was recorded a few times. The rearrangement joins TRBV7-6 to TRBJ2-3; 7 nucleotides match TRBD1. The J segment lost 4 bases and the V segment lost 8 bases, leaving 12 bases of the junction unmatched. This CDR3 contains 15 residues. Germline V gives CDR1 SGHVS, CDR2 FNYEAQ. CDR3 in amino acids: CASVPGGQGADTQYF. CDR3 sequence (DNA): TGTGCCAGCGTCCCAGGCGGGCAGGGGGCAGATACGCAGTATTTT.

This chain uses TRBV10-3 with TRBJ2-5; D is undetermined. V was trimmed by 6 bases and J by 5 bases, leaving 4 bases between them. This CDR3 region has 10 residues. Germline lookup yields CDR1 ENHRY and CDR2 SYGVKD. The CDR3 region is CAISQETQYF. CDR3 nucleotides: TGTGCCATCAGCCAGGAGACCCAGTACTTC.

This clonotype has only a few counts. The rearrangement links TRBV4-3 to TRBJ2-4; 8 bases are shared with TRBD2. V trimming: 0 bases; J trimming: 5 bases; junction bases outside the gene matches: 3. Looked up from germline, CDR1 is LGHNA and CDR2 is YSLEER. CDR3 length equals 15 residues. The CDR3 protein is CASSQDQLAENIQYF. The CDR3 DNA reads as TGCGCCAGCAGCCAAGATCAACTAGCGGAAAACATTCAGTACTTC.

CDR3 DNA sequence: TGTGCCAGCAGCTATTTAGGTCCGACTAGCGGGGGGGCCAATGAGCAGTTCTTC. This translates into CASSYLGPTSGGANEQFF. The chain is built from TRBV7-9 and TRBJ2-1; TRBD2 agrees at 14 bases. Germline assignment: CDR1 SEHNR and CDR2 FQNEAQ (reference sequence). This CDR3 is built from 18 residues. Unmatched junction bases numbered 11, after V lost 4 bases and J lost 6 bases.

Here the CDR3 reads CASSIKGQLDGYTF. CDR3 in DNA: TGTGCCAGTAGTATAAAGGGACAGTTAGATGGCTACACCTTC. The J gene is TRBJ1-2, the V gene TRBV19, with 7 bases matching TRBD1. The germline CDR1 and CDR2 sequences are LNHDA and SQIVND (reference sequence). The length of the CDR3 is 14 residues. V was pared by 2 bases and J by 6 bases, with 6 bases of the junction left unmatched.

The rearrangement uses TRBV7-8 and TRBJ1-1, with D possibly matching TRBD1 (6 bases). Per germline, CDR1 SGHVS and CDR2 FQNEAQ. The CDR3 is made up of 14 amino acids. V dropped 4 bases and J dropped 4 bases, with 13 bases sitting between them. CDR3 residues: CASSSGGASTEAFF. CDR3 coding DNA: TGTGCCAGCAGCTCCGGGGGCGCGAGCACTGAAGCTTTCTTT. Looking up the rest from reference TRBV7-8 and TRBJ1-1 gives the full variable domain: GAGVSQSPRYKVAKRGQDVALRCDPISGHVSLFWYQQALGQGPEFLTYFQNEAQLDKSGLPSDRFFAERPEGSVSTLKIQRTQQEDSAVYLCASSSGGASTEAFFGQGTRLTVV.

The genes are TRBV6-5 and TRBJ1-4; D is uncertain. V was pared by 6 bases and J by 6 bases, with 17 bases between. Germline assignment: CDR1 MNHEY and CDR2 SVGAGI. The CDR3 covers 15 residues. The CDR3 protein is CASSPAQTRDEKLFF. The CDR3 nucleotides read TGTGCCAGCAGCCCGGCCCAGACCCGGGATGAAAAACTGTTTTTT.

The V and J genes are TRBV24-1 and TRBJ2-1, with 7 bases matching TRBD1. The trim removed 3 bases at V and 10 bases at J, leaving 5 bases unmatched. Germline values: CDR1 KGHDR, CDR2 SFDVKD. This CDR3 spans 13 amino acids. The CDR3 reads CATSDHRGSEQFF. The CDR3 coding sequence is TGTGCCACCAGTGATCACAGGGGAAGCGAGCAGTTCTTC.

This clonotype was counted at least ten times. The chain recombines TRBV7-8 with TRBJ2-2; D gene ambiguous. V was clipped by 0 bases and J by 2 bases, with 4 bases between them. Germline CDR1 SGHVS, CDR2 FQNEAQ. The CDR3 covers 14 residues. CDR3 residues: CASSLAFNTGELFF. The CDR3 bases are TGTGCCAGCAGCTTAGCTTTTAACACCGGGGAGCTGTTTTTT. Full variable domain (rest looked up from reference TRBV7-8 and TRBJ2-2): GAGVSQSPRYKVAKRGQDVALRCDPISGHVSLFWYQQALGQGPEFLTYFQNEAQLDKSGLPSDRFFAERPEGSVSTLKIQRTQQEDSAVYLCASSLAFNTGELFFGEGSRLTVL.

This clonotype turned up a few times. In nucleotides, the CDR3 is TGTGCCAGCAGCCGAGCCGTCCAGGGACAGCCCCAGCATTTT. Protein: CASSRAVQGQPQHF. The chain is built from TRBV27 and TRBJ1-5; possible D gene TRBD1, 5 bases. The CDR3 consists of 14 residues. Germline V CDR1 and CDR2: MNHEY, SMNVEV (reference sequence). The V gene lost 6 bases and the J gene lost 7 bases, with 16 bases spanning the gap.

This clonotype was picked up a small number of times. The V call is TRBV7-9, the J call TRBJ1-1; the D gene is possibly TRBD1 (5 bases). Between the trimmed V and J ends, which lost 4 bases and 6 bases, there was a span of 18 bases. Germline lookup yields CDR1 SEHNR and CDR2 FQNEAQ (reference sequence). The CDR3 length is 15 residues. As DNA, the CDR3 is TGTGCCAGCAGCTCGATGCAGGGTGTTTTCGCTGAAGCTTTCTTT. Protein product: CASSSMQGVFAEAFF.

The chain uses TRBV19 and TRBJ2-1, with 8 bases that match TRBD2. This CDR3 has 15 amino acids. V dropped 1 base and J dropped 7; count of bases not matched to a gene: 6. In germline, CDR1 is LNHDA, CDR2 SQIVND (reference sequence). CDR3 bases: TGTGCCAGTAGTATAGGGCCAGCGGGGGCGAATGAGCAGTTCTTC. This sequence encodes CASSIGPAGANEQFF.

The chain joins TRBV4-2 to TRBJ1-1, with D unclear. Deletions cut 1 base from V and 2 bases from J, with 2 bases between. Germline CDR1 LGHNA, CDR2 YNFKEQ. This CDR3 spans 12 amino acids. The CDR3 nucleotides read TGTGCCAGCAGCCAAGTAAACACTGAAGCTTTCTTT. It translates to CASSQVNTEAFF.

This clonotype was seen a few times. The V call is TRBV30, the J call TRBJ2-7; 8 positions match TRBD1. The V and J ends lost 4 bases and 4 bases, in that order; junction bases with no gene match: 6. The CDR3 is 13 amino acids. From germline, CDR1 is GTSNPN and CDR2 SVGIG (reference sequence). CDR3 amino acids: CAWTGTGPYEQYF. Written as DNA, the CDR3 is TGTGCCTGGACCGGGACAGGCCCTTACGAGCAGTACTTC.

This clonotype appeared a few times. V and J are TRBV20-1 and TRBJ1-2, with D possibly matching TRBD1 (6 bases). The CDR3 loop spans 13 amino acids. Trimming stripped 1 base from V and 8 bases from J, with 14 bases between. Germline V gene data show CDR1 as DFQATT and CDR2 as SNEGSKA (reference sequence). DNA of the CDR3: TGCAGTGCTAGAGGGGGGCCCTCTACGGGCTACACCTTC. This sequence encodes CSARGGPSTGYTF.

The chain uses TRBV7-2 and TRBJ1-2; 7 bases are a match to TRBD1. From germline, CDR1 is SGHTA and CDR2 FQGNSA. CDR3 length equals 16 residues. Trimming cost V 4 bases and J 0 bases; bases outside gene matches: 8. CDR3 protein: CASSYDHRGANYGYTF. As DNA, the CDR3 is TGTGCCAGCAGCTATGACCACAGGGGAGCTAACTATGGCTACACCTTC.

The chain joins TRBV24-1 to TRBJ1-1; a weak D match, TRBD1 (5 bases). CDR1 is KGHDR, CDR2 SFDVKD, per germline. Trimming removed 9 bases from V and 1 base from J, with 11 bases in between. The CDR3 sequence is 13 residues long. CDR3 protein: CATQQGGNTEAFF. CDR3 nucleotides: TGTGCCACCCAGCAGGGTGGGAACACTGAAGCTTTCTTT.

The J gene is TRBJ2-3, the V gene TRBV7-8, with 10 positions matching TRBD1. Germline V gives CDR1 SGHVS, CDR2 FQNEAQ. The junction had 3 bases not matched to a gene; V was cut back by 1 base and J by 5 bases. The CDR3 runs to 15 residues. The CDR3 nucleotides read TGTGCCAGCAGCTTAGTGGGACAGGGGATAGATACGCAGTATTTT. Protein: CASSLVGQGIDTQYF.

This clonotype showed up just a few times. The chain carries TRBV20-1 and TRBJ1-1, with a tentative D call TRBD1 (6 bases). CDR1 DFQATT and CDR2 SNEGSKA come from the germline V gene (reference sequence). Deletions cut 4 bases from V and 0 bases from J, with 15 bases between. CDR3 length equals 15 residues. CDR3 coding DNA: TGCAGTGCTAATAAAAGACAGGTACTGAACACTGAAGCTTTCTTT. This translates into CSANKRQVLNTEAFF.

The rearrangement links TRBV7-9 to TRBJ2-1, with TRBD2 matching over 10 bases. CDR1 is SEHNR, CDR2 FQNEAQ, per germline (reference sequence). CDR3 length: 16 residues. J lost 5 bases, V lost 6 bases, and 10 bases had no gene match. The CDR3 region is CASRFLAGAGHNEQFF. CDR3 DNA sequence: TGTGCCAGCAGATTTCTAGCGGGAGCGGGCCACAATGAGCAGTTCTTC.

V and J are TRBV20-1 and TRBJ2-4, with 10 bases aligning to TRBD2. The CDR3 extends over 16 amino acids. The germline V gene encodes CDR1 DFQATT and CDR2 SNEGSKA (reference sequence). V lost 6 bases to trimming and J lost 4 bases; unmatched junction nucleotides: 12. The CDR3 nucleotides read TGCAGTGCCATCGTCAACTATAGCGGGAGGAAAAACATTCAGTACTTC. Protein: CSAIVNYSGRKNIQYF.